The 11 T cell receptor beta chains below come from one sample, sequenced in a study of regulatory T cells in long-lasting Graves disease. The time point: newly diagnosed GD, antithyroid drugs for less than 3 months. Extracted PBMC RNA gave rise to the TCR library. TCR beta libraries were built with iRepertoire HTBI primers and Arm-PCR of CDR3 regions. TCRdb analysed the multiplex PCR reads with MiXCR anew, one entry per CDR3 protein. The table includes some 230,000 distinct CDR3 sequences, 15% to 20% detected once. The material was peripheral blood mononuclear cells (PBMCs), obtained at new diagnosis, from a patient treated with antithyroid drugs. These receptors were collected from a female donor with Graves disease.

This clonotype showed up just a few times. The genes are TRBV6-4 and TRBJ2-7; D unclear. The germline V gene has CDR1 MRHNA and CDR2 SNTAGT. The CDR3 extends over 11 amino acids. The V gene lost 4 bases and the J gene lost 9 bases, with 10 bases spanning the gap. The CDR3 here is CASSVWVGQYF. DNA for the CDR3: TGTGCCAGCAGTGTTTGGGTGGGGCAGTACTTC.

This clonotype was seen ten or more times. The chain combines TRBV20-1 with TRBJ2-5; D gene ambiguous. Looked up from germline, CDR1 is DFQATT and CDR2 is SNEGSKA (reference sequence). The CDR3 is made up of 13 amino acids. V gave up 2 bases and J gave up 3 bases, with 10 bases separating them. The CDR3, as DNA: TGCAGTGCTAGAACCCCTAGGAAAGAGACCCAGTACTTC. Protein product: CSARTPRKETQYF.

This clonotype was counted ten times or more. The genes are TRBV6-2 or TRBV6-3 and TRBJ2-2, with a possible D match to TRBD2 (5 bases). In germline, CDR1 is MNHEY, CDR2 SVGEGT. The CDR3 runs 15 residues. V was shortened by 7 bases and J by 5 bases, with 17 bases between the two germline ends. CDR3: CASTEVGAITGELFF. Written as DNA, the CDR3 is TGTGCCAGCACGGAGGTCGGTGCTATAACCGGGGAGCTGTTTTTT.

V gene TRBV28 combines with J gene TRBJ2-7; 9 nucleotides agree with TRBD1. Germline V CDR1 and CDR2: MDHEN, SYDVKM. The CDR3 is 15 residues long. V was clipped by 6 bases and J by 3 bases; unmatched bases: 9. CDR3: CASSGGGQGYYEQYF. As DNA, the CDR3 is TGTGCCAGCAGCGGCGGGGGACAGGGTTACTACGAGCAGTACTTC.

Ten or more counts support this clonotype. This chain connects TRBV20-1 to TRBJ1-1; TRBD1 agrees at 8 bases. Trimming cost V 5 bases and J 6 bases; bases outside gene matches: 14. The germline V gene encodes CDR1 DFQATT and CDR2 SNEGSKA (reference sequence). There are 15 residues in the CDR3. The chain's CDR3 is CSAHRDRPFGAEAFF. The CDR3, as DNA: TGCAGTGCTCATAGGGACAGGCCATTTGGCGCTGAAGCTTTCTTT.

CDR3 in DNA: TGTGCCTACCCCGGGACTAGTGAAGTCAATGAGCAGTTCTTC. Its translation is CAYPGTSEVNEQFF. The chain joins TRBV24-1 to TRBJ2-1; TRBD2 matches 8 bases. V lost 12 bases to trimming and J lost 6 bases; unmatched junction nucleotides: 12. The germline V gene encodes CDR1 KGHDR and CDR2 SFDVKD. CDR3 size: 14 residues.

This clonotype showed up many times. V and J are TRBV7-8 and TRBJ1-2, with 9 bases aligning to TRBD1. The ends lost 5 bases at V and 9 bases at J; junction bases unmatched: 7. The CDR3 is 13 amino acids. Germline assignment: CDR1 SGHVS and CDR2 FQNEAQ. The CDR3 DNA reads as TGTGCCAGCAGCCTGGGACAGGGTGCACGCTACACCTTC. This sequence encodes CASSLGQGARYTF.

Many counts were recorded for this clonotype. The rearrangement uses TRBV2 and TRBJ1-2; tentative D call: TRBD1 (5 bases). The CDR3 covers 14 residues. V shed 6 bases and J shed 2 bases, with 13 bases lying between them. The germline gives CDR1 SNHLY, CDR2 FYNNEI. CDR3 sequence (DNA): TGTGCCAGCAGGCGGGGCATGGAAAACTATGGCTACACCTTC. Its translation: CASRRGMENYGYTF.

This clonotype has a count of ten or more. The V call is TRBV18, the J call TRBJ2-7; maybe TRBD2 (5 bases). The CDR3 runs 15 residues. CDR1 is KGHSH and CDR2 is LQKENI in the germline V gene. V was cut by 4 bases and J by 3 bases, with 16 bases left in between. CDR3 nucleotide sequence: TGTGCCAGCTCACTCACTAGGTCCTCAAGCTACGAGCAGTACTTC. This codes for CASSLTRSSSYEQYF.

This clonotype was detected many times. A much larger clone sits a single nucleotide away, making a read error possible. This rearrangement joins TRBV20-1 to TRBJ1-6; a weak D match, TRBD1 (5 bases). The V end was cut by 5 bases, the J end by 10 bases, with 15 bases between. The CDR3 is 13 amino acids. CDR1 DFQATT and CDR2 SNEGSKA come from the germline V gene (reference sequence). CDR3 sequence: CSAGKDAGSPLHF. The CDR3 bases are TGCAGTGCTGGAAAGGACGCAGGGTCACCCCTCCACTTT.

With respect to this clonotype: A much larger clone is a single base away; this may be a read error. The chain recombines TRBV6-1 with TRBJ2-3, with 8 bases lining up with TRBD2. This CDR3 has 14 residues. In germline, CDR1 is MNHNS, CDR2 SASEGT. For the CDR3, the DNA is TGTGCCGGCAGTCTAGCGGGCCTATGGGATACGCAGTATTTT. This gives the protein CAGSLAGLWDTQYF.